The T cell receptor beta chain described here comes from a study of beta chain features in type 1 diabetes (dated 2018 in TCRdb). Study-wide context: Patients and healthy donors did not differ in mean age, gender distribution, total cell number or subset yield. A total of roughly 98,000,000 sorted cells were examined across all samples, and RNA yield correlated strongly with the number of cells per subset. In the study, TCRB repertoires of sorted circulating CD4+ T cell subsets from recently diagnosed type 1 diabetes patients were compared with those of matched healthy donors. Regulatory and stem cell-like memory subsets were isolated from only 8 patients and roughly 8 healthy donors, whereas naive and central memory subsets came from all 30 or so donors.

What the research found in general, with its limitations: A moderate but significant shortening of TCRB CDR3 length was observed in type 1 diabetes patients in all four CD4+ subsets. Naive, central memory and regulatory TCRB repertoires appeared more similar among patients than among healthy donors. Because cDNA was sequenced instead of genomic DNA, activated cells with high expression could be over-represented, although the groups did not differ in activation or CD3 levels. Only small numbers of individuals were included in the HLA sub-analyses, which left unresolved whether HLA type had any influence on TCRB rearrangement. Fewer insertions and more nucleotide deletions at VDJ recombination sites were observed in patients with type 1 diabetes, implying thymic rearrangement abnormalities. Shorter templates might be favored by PCR, yet because patient and control samples were amplified and corrected together, any such skew would affect both groups equally.

The CDR1 and CDR2 encoded by the germline V gene are SGHRS and YFSETQ. Trimming accounts for 3 bases at V and 0 bases at J, while the number of junction bases matched to no gene is 11. The CDR3 starts with the cysteine, ends with the phenylalanine, and has 17 residues. Only CDR3 DNA is held: 51 bases, read in frame from base 1. On this clone: Its antigen specificity is not known. No base quality information exists; no much larger clone differs at one position.

A single peripheral blood draw of around 0.11 L on average was collected from each donor into heparinised tubes. A BD FACSAria II was used to sort naive, central memory, regulatory and stem cell-like memory CD4+ T cells with a panel that included CD45RO, CCR7, CD25, CD127, CD95 and CD27. All sorted populations exceeded 98% purity. PBMCs were isolated immediately by Lymphoprep density gradient centrifugation and stained directly without culture. So that batch effects would be minimized, each experiment stained and sorted samples in pairs, pairing one healthy donor with one patient. The entire isolated RNA was reverse transcribed using the High Capacity cDNA Reverse Transcription Kit, and thus expressed TCRB transcripts were sequenced. Deep immunoSEQ sequencing was applied to naive, central memory and regulatory T cell samples, giving an average of roughly 3.5 million total reads per sample. After sorted cells were lysed in RLT buffer, RNA was extracted with DNase-treated RNeasy Micro or Mini kits, with the choice depending on cell number. Each cell subset was processed on its own to prevent cross-contamination, while patient and healthy donor samples were processed together. The immunoSEQ multiplex PCR was used to amplify TCRB sequences from cDNA, generating 87-bp fragments that spanned the CDR3 region. Sequencing of the amplicons was done on the Illumina HiSeq platform. The published analysis was carried out like this. PCR bias was corrected computationally using synthetic template baselines, and reads within Hamming distance 2 were collapsed, with unmergeable singletons discarded. Reads were aligned to IMGT to assign V, D and J genes, CDR3 length, and insertions or deletions at six rearrangement sites. Within each subset, clonotype counts were normalized to sorted cell number, and only after that were true diversity and Gini coefficients computed with the tcR R package. The overlap coefficient, calculated on TCRB nucleotide sequences, was used to measure repertoire sharing. Held by TCRdb, this immuneACCESS table contains in-frame sequences only and omits some clones. Under half of the omission traces to an unresolved V gene where checked; the cause of the rest is unknown. V and J calls and clone size are copied from that table; D and trimming were computed from the DNA. The sample table holds roughly 180,000 clones, of which about 7.8% were seen once. More than 0.75% of the sample comes from the top ten.

This receptor chain uses TRBV5-1 and TRBJ1-1; TRBD1 agrees with 7 junctional bases. Sequenced input: central memory CD4+ T cells from blood. The TCR was taken from a middle-aged woman with type 1 diabetes. At the DNA level, the sequence is TGCGCCAGCAGCTCCCCGCAGGGGGAACGGATGAACACTGAAGCTTTCTTT. This is translated as CASSSPQGERMNTEAFF.